This note documents a single T cell receptor (beta chain) sequence. Sequencing used immunoSEQ multiplex PCR; TCRdb keeps in-frame clones, though not all of them. The data show some 70,000 clones, roughly 87% seen once. These data come from a study of blood T cell repertoires in COVID-19. The J segment lost 10 bases and the V segment lost 3 bases, leaving 17 bases of the junction unmatched. The CDR3 has 17 residues. The germline gives CDR1 SEHNR, CDR2 FQNEAQ (reference sequence). The receptor was derived from a man aged 45 to 65 with active COVID-19. The material sequenced was peripheral blood. V usage is TRBV7-9 and J usage is TRBJ2-3; 9 nucleotides agree with TRBD1. The CDR3 nucleotides read TGTGCCAGCAGCTTGACGAGACAGGGGGGCCCGCAAGCTGCGCAGTATTTT. It yields the protein CASSLTRQGGPQAAQYF. The whole variable domain, filled in from reference TRBV7-9 and TRBJ2-3, reads DTGVSQNPRHKITKRGQNVTFRCDPISEHNRLYWYRQTLGQGPEFLTYFQNEAQLEKSRLLSDRFSAERPKGSFSTLEIQRTEQGDSAMYLCASSLTRQGGPQAAQYFGPGTRLTVL.